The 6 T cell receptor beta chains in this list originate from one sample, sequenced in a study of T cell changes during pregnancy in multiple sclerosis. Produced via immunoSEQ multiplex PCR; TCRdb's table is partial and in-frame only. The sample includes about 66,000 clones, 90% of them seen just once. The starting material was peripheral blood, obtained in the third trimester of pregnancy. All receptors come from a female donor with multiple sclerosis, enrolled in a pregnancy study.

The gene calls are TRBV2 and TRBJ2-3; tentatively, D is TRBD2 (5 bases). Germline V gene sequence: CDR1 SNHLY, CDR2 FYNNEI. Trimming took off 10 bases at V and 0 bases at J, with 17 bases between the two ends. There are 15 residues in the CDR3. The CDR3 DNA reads TGTGCCACCCCCCATCCGGGGTCTAGCACAGATACGCAGTATTTT. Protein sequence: CATPHPGSSTDTQYF.

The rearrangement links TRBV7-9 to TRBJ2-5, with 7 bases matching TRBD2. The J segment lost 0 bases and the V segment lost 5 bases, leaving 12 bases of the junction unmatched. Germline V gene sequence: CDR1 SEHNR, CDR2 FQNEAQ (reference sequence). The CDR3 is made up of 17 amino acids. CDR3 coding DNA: TGTGCCAGCAGCCAGTTGGCTAGCGGACTGTACCAAGAGACCCAGTACTTC. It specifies CASSQLASGLYQETQYF.

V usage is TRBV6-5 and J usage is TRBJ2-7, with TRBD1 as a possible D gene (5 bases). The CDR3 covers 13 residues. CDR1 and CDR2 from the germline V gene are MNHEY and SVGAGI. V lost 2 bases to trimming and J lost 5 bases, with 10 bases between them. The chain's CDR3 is CASSYGAFDEQYF. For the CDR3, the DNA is TGTGCCAGCAGTTACGGGGCTTTCGACGAGCAGTACTTC.

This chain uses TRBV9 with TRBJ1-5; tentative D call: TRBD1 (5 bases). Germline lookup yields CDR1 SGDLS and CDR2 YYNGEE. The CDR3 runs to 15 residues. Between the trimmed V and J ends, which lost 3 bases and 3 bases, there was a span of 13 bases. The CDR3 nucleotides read TGTGCCAGCAGCGCCACAACAGGAATCAATCAGCCCCAGCATTTT. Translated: CASSATTGINQPQHF.

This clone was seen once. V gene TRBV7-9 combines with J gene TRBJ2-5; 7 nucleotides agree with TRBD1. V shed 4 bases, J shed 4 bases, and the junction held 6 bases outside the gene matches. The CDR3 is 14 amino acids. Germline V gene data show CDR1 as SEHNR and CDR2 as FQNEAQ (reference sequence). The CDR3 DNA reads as TGTGCCAGCAGCTACTCGACAGGGTTAGAGACCCAGTACTTC. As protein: CASSYSTGLETQYF.

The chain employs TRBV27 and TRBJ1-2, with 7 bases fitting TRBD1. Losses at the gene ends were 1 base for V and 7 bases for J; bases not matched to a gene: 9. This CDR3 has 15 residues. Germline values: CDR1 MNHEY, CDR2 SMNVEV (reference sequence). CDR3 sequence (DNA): TGTGCCAGCAGTTTATTTCTCGGGCAGGGGGGTGGCTACACCTTC. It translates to CASSLFLGQGGGYTF.